The 27 T cell receptor beta chains in this list originate from one sample, sequenced in a study of CD8 T cells in Susac syndrome. Reverse transcription used about 0.45 to 1 ug RNA and random hexamers. TCRdb fed the immunoSEQ multiplex PCR reads into MiXCR, producing one record per CDR3 protein. In the table there are about 210,000 distinct CDR3 sequences, about 95% of which are singletons. The sample taken for sequencing was CD4+ T cells from PBMCs. The origin of the receptors is a human donor with Susac syndrome.

This clonotype was picked up a small number of times. The chain carries TRBV5-6 and TRBJ2-2; 9 bases are a match to TRBD1. This CDR3 is built from 15 residues. V was clipped by 1 base and J by 4 bases; unmatched bases: 2. The germline gives CDR1 SGHDT, CDR2 YYEEEE. CDR3 DNA sequence: TGTGCCAGCAGCTTGATGGACAGGGGCACCGGGGAGCTGTTTTTT. This gives the protein CASSLMDRGTGELFF.

The chain carries TRBV7-8 and TRBJ2-7, with 10 bases fitting TRBD2. There are 15 residues in the CDR3. Per the germline V gene, CDR1 is SGHVS and CDR2 is FQNEAQ. V was pared by 1 base and J by 2 bases, with 2 bases of the junction left unmatched. CDR3 sequence (DNA): TGTGCCAGCAGCTTAGAGCGGGGGGGCCCCTACGAGCAGTACTTC. This sequence encodes CASSLERGGPYEQYF.

V usage is TRBV27 and J usage is TRBJ1-1; possible D gene TRBD1, 5 bases. V lost 3 bases, J lost 1 base, and 15 bases lay in between. The CDR3 runs 16 residues. Looked up from germline, CDR1 is MNHEY and CDR2 is SMNVEV (reference sequence). As DNA, the CDR3 is TGTGCCAGCAGTTTTGATAGGGGCAGGACGAACACTGAAGCTTTCTTT. Translated: CASSFDRGRTNTEAFF.

J is TRBJ2-5 and V is TRBV5-4; 7 bases line up with TRBD1. CDR3 size: 14 residues. Germline-derived CDR1 and CDR2 are SGHNT and YYREEE (reference sequence). The ends lost 1 base at V and 1 base at J; junction bases unmatched: 1. The CDR3 is CASSLRQGQETQYF. The CDR3 coding sequence is TGTGCCAGCAGCTTGCGACAGGGCCAAGAGACCCAGTACTTC. Drawing the rest from reference TRBV5-4 and TRBJ2-5, the complete variable domain is ETGVTQSPTHLIKTRGQQVTLRCSSQSGHNTVSWYQQALGQGPQFIFQYYREEENGRGNFPPRFSGLQFPNYSSELNVNALELDDSALYLCASSLRQGQETQYFGPGTRLLVL.

The chain carries TRBV12-3 or TRBV12-4 and TRBJ2-3; possible D gene TRBD2, 5 bases. V was trimmed by 2 bases and J by 0 bases, leaving 9 bases between them. The CDR3 extends over 15 amino acids. CDR3 amino acids: CASSLYGGSTDTQYF. CDR3 nucleotides: TGTGCCAGCAGTTTATATGGAGGTAGCACAGATACGCAGTATTTT.

The chain has TRBV5-1 and TRBJ2-7; TRBD2 matches 7 bases. The V gene end was trimmed by 0 bases and the J gene end by 1 base; junction bases not matched to a gene: 4. CDR1 is SGHRS and CDR2 is YFSETQ in the germline V gene. The CDR3 sequence is 15 residues long. The DNA for the CDR3 is TGCGCCAGCAGCTTGGTTCAGGGAGGGTCCTACGAGCAGTACTTC. Its translation is CASSLVQGGSYEQYF.

The chain couples TRBV12-3 or TRBV12-4 to TRBJ1-2; D is perhaps TRBD1 (6 bases). The CDR3 consists of 14 residues. Trimming removed 6 bases at V and 5 bases at J, with 16 bases between. CDR3 DNA sequence: TGTGCCAGCAGCCCCTCAGGGGACTTGTATGGCTACACCTTC. It translates to CASSPSGDLYGYTF.

CDR3 loop: CASSDRGTHLGLHF. The CDR3, as DNA: TGTGCCAGTAGTGACCGGGGGACCCACCTAGGCCTCCACTTT. The J gene is TRBJ1-6, the V gene TRBV19; perhaps TRBD1 as D (5 bases). V lost 5 bases to trimming and J lost 15 bases, with 20 bases between them. CDR3 length: 14 amino acids. Germline assignment: CDR1 LNHDA and CDR2 SQIVND (reference sequence).

This chain joins TRBV20-1 and TRBJ2-7; 9 bases map to TRBD1. The CDR3 is made up of 15 amino acids. The ends lost 4 bases at V and 4 bases at J; junction bases unmatched: 11. In germline, CDR1 is DFQATT, CDR2 SNEGSKA (reference sequence). The CDR3 DNA reads TGCAGTGCTACACCTATACAGGGGGCGATGTACGAGCAGTACTTC. Translated: CSATPIQGAMYEQYF.

The chain joins TRBV28 to TRBJ2-3; TRBD2 matches 9 bases. The CDR3 runs 13 residues. Germline V gene sequence: CDR1 MDHEN, CDR2 SYDVKM. J was trimmed by 5 bases and V by 9 bases; bases with no gene match: 6. DNA of the CDR3: TGTGCCAGTTATAGCGGGGGCCAAGATACGCAGTATTTT. This translates into CASYSGGQDTQYF.

The chain employs TRBV28 and TRBJ1-1, with D unresolved. CDR1 and CDR2 (germline): MDHEN, SYDVKM. The CDR3 contains 13 residues. The V end was cut by 5 bases, the J end by 7 bases, with 14 bases between. DNA of the CDR3: TGTGCCAGCAGTCCGAGCCCCCTCTTTGAAGCTTTCTTT. Protein sequence: CASSPSPLFEAFF.

This chain links TRBV14 with TRBJ1-1; tentative D call: TRBD1 (5 bases). Germline CDR1 reads SGHDN; CDR2 reads FVKESK. V lost 1 base, J lost 2 bases, and 8 bases lay in between. This CDR3 contains 14 residues. CDR3 nucleotides: TGTGCCAGCAGCCAAGTAAGGGGAAACACTGAAGCTTTCTTT. Translated: CASSQVRGNTEAFF.

This clonotype was seen a single time. CDR3 sequence reads: CASSGTSGGGTDTQYF. CDR3 DNA sequence: TGCGCCAGCAGCGGGACTAGCGGGGGAGGCACAGATACGCAGTATTTT. J is TRBJ2-3 and V is TRBV5-1; 14 nucleotides match TRBD2. The CDR3 extends over 16 amino acids. Germline lookup yields CDR1 SGHRS and CDR2 YFSETQ. The V segment lost 4 bases and the J segment 1 base; nucleotides outside the gene matches: 2.

The rearrangement joins TRBV20-1 to TRBJ2-5, with D perhaps assigned TRBD1 or TRBD2 (5 bases each). CDR3 length: 13 amino acids. Trimming removed 5 bases at V and 2 bases at J, with 12 bases between. Germline CDR1 and CDR2: DFQATT and SNEGSKA (reference sequence). The CDR3 nucleotides are TGCAGTGCTGTGGGGGTGGCTCAAGAGACCCAGTACTTC. This translates into CSAVGVAQETQYF.

The chain carries TRBV15 and TRBJ2-5; perhaps D is TRBD1 or TRBD2 (6 bases each). The germline V and J ends were trimmed by 2 bases and 2 bases, with 15 bases remaining between them. The germline V gene encodes CDR1 LNHNV and CDR2 YYDKDF (reference sequence). This CDR3 is built from 16 residues. The CDR3 sequence is CATSRYPRGTQETQYF. CDR3 nucleotides: TGTGCCACCAGCAGATACCCACGGGGGACACAAGAGACCCAGTACTTC. The full variable domain, rest sourced from reference TRBV15 and TRBJ2-5, is DAMVIQNPRYQVTQFGKPVTLSCSQTLNHNVMYWYQQKSSQAPKLLFHYYDKDFNNEADTPDNFQSRRPNTSFCFLDIRSPGLGDTAMYLCATSRYPRGTQETQYFGPGTRLLVL.

This clonotype was seen just once. The genes are TRBV6-5 and TRBJ1-1; perhaps TRBD1 as D (6 bases). CDR3 length: 13 amino acids. Germline loops: CDR1 MNHEY, CDR2 SVGAGI. V shed 7 bases and J shed 1 base, with 10 bases lying between them. Here the CDR3 reads CASNGQQNTEAFF. For the CDR3, the DNA is TGTGCCAGCAATGGACAGCAGAACACTGAAGCTTTCTTT.

J is TRBJ2-7 and V is TRBV20-1; 7 bases agree with TRBD1. V was pared by 4 bases and J by 3 bases, with 3 bases of the junction left unmatched. This CDR3 region has 12 residues. Germline V gene lookup returns CDR1 DFQATT and CDR2 SNEGSKA (reference sequence). CDR3 sequence reads: CSATNRGYEQYF. CDR3 nucleotide sequence: TGCAGTGCTACAAACAGGGGCTACGAGCAGTACTTC.

This clonotype was seen a handful of times. The chain employs TRBV7-3 and TRBJ1-2, with 8 bases aligning to TRBD1. Looked up from germline, CDR1 is SGHTA and CDR2 is FQGTGA. With V trimmed by 5 bases and J by 4 bases, 3 bases remained unmatched. The CDR3 contains 13 residues. The CDR3 nucleotides read TGTGCCAGCAGCCCCGGACAGGGCTATGGCTACACCTTC. This gives the protein CASSPGQGYGYTF.

The V gene is TRBV5-1, the J gene TRBJ1-6, with TRBD1 matching 7 bases. The CDR3 length is 15 residues. The junction had 6 bases not matched to a gene; V was cut back by 4 bases and J by 5 bases. The germline V gene has CDR1 SGHRS and CDR2 YFSETQ. The CDR3 loop reads CASSVTGTNNSPLHF. CDR3 in DNA: TGCGCCAGCAGCGTGACAGGGACCAATAATTCACCCCTCCACTTT.

V usage is TRBV5-4 and J usage is TRBJ2-3; D remains unclear. Trimming shortened V by 0 bases and J by 4 bases, and 6 bases separated the two germline ends. The CDR3 has 13 residues. Germline V gene sequence: CDR1 SGHNT, CDR2 YYREEE (reference sequence). CDR3 region: CASSLVAADTQYF. CDR3 coding DNA: TGTGCCAGCAGCTTGGTAGCCGCAGATACGCAGTATTTT.

The chain is built from TRBV28 and TRBJ2-5; no reliable D call. The CDR3 totals 13 residues. The V end was cut by 6 bases, the J end by 1 base, with 9 bases between. In germline, CDR1 is MDHEN, CDR2 SYDVKM. Here the CDR3 DNA reads TGTGCCAGCAGGAAAGGGTTCCAAGAGACCCAGTACTTC. The encoded protein is CASRKGFQETQYF.

The chain joins TRBV29-1 to TRBJ2-7; D possibly uses TRBD1 or TRBD2 (6 bases each). CDR1 is SQVTM, CDR2 ANQGSEA, per germline. Trimming stripped 4 bases from V and 2 bases from J, with 12 bases between. This CDR3 contains 13 residues. The CDR3 spells CSVGPGATYEQYF. The CDR3 DNA reads as TGCAGCGTTGGCCCGGGGGCGACCTACGAGCAGTACTTC.

The chain has TRBV30 and TRBJ2-7, with TRBD2 identical over 7 bases. The germline CDR1 and CDR2 sequences are GTSNPN and SVGIG (reference sequence). The CDR3 has 12 amino acids. Written as DNA, the CDR3 is TGTGGCGCGGGGGAACCTGCCTACGAGCAGTACTTC. Amino acids: CGAGEPAYEQYF.

This chain connects TRBV9 to TRBJ1-6; D is perhaps TRBD1 (6 bases). Trimming removed 3 bases from V and 6 bases from J, with 13 bases in between. Germline CDR1 SGDLS, CDR2 YYNGEE. CDR3 length: 15 residues. The CDR3 here is CASSAQGVANSPLHF. The CDR3 DNA follows: TGTGCCAGCAGCGCACAGGGTGTAGCTAATTCACCCCTCCACTTT. The full variable domain, with the rest looked up from reference TRBV9 and TRBJ1-6, is DSGVTQTPKHLITATGQRVTLRCSPRSGDLSVYWYQQSLDQGLQFLIQYYNGEERAKGNILERFSAQQFPDLHSELNLSSLELGDSALYFCASSAQGVANSPLHFGNGTRLTVT.

This clonotype was seen just once. The V and J genes are TRBV6-4 and TRBJ1-5, with no clear D. The CDR3 has 20 residues. Trimming stripped 3 bases from V and 0 bases from J, with 24 bases between. CDR1 is MRHNA, CDR2 SNTAGT, per germline. CDR3 in DNA: TGTGCCAGCAGTGATCTTTCGGAGGTCGATCCCGGGATTAGCAATCAGCCCCAGCATTTT. Its translation: CASSDLSEVDPGISNQPQHF.

The gene calls are TRBV5-1 and TRBJ1-6; D uncertain. The CDR3 has 16 amino acids. Trimming removed 0 bases at V and 8 bases at J, with 15 bases between. Germline values: CDR1 SGHRS, CDR2 YFSETQ. This chain's CDR3 is CASSLGGGPGDSPLHF. Written as DNA, the CDR3 is TGCGCCAGCAGCTTGGGTGGCGGGCCAGGCGATTCACCCCTCCACTTT.

The chain has TRBV9 and TRBJ2-3; TRBD2 is a possible D gene (6 bases). The CDR3 contains 15 residues. In germline, CDR1 is SGDLS, CDR2 YYNGEE. The V end lost 6 bases, the J end lost 1 base, and 15 bases lay between the germline ends. The CDR3 loop is CASTERGGGTDTQYF. The CDR3 DNA reads as TGTGCCAGCACCGAAAGGGGCGGGGGCACAGATACGCAGTATTTT. Using reference TRBV9 and TRBJ2-3 for the parts outside the CDR3, the full variable domain is DSGVTQTPKHLITATGQRVTLRCSPRSGDLSVYWYQQSLDQGLQFLIQYYNGEERAKGNILERFSAQQFPDLHSELNLSSLELGDSALYFCASTERGGGTDTQYFGPGTRLTVL.